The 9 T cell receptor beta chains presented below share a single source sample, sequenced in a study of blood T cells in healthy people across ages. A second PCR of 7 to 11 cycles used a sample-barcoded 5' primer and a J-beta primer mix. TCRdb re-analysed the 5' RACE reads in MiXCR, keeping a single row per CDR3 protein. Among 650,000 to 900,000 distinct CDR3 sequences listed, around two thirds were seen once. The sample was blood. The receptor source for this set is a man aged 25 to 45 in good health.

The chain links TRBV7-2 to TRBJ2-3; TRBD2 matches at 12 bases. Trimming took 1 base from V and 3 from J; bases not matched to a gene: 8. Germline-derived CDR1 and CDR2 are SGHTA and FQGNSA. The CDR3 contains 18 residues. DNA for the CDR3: TGTGCCAGCAGCTTAGGACTAGCGGGGGCAACTACTACAGATACGCAGTATTTT. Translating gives CASSLGLAGATTTDTQYF. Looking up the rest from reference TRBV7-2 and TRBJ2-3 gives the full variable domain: GAGVSQSPSNKVTEKGKDVELRCDPISGHTALYWYRQSLGQGLEFLIYFQGNSAPDKSGLPSDRFSAERTGGSVSTLTIQRTQQEDSAVYLCASSLGLAGATTTDTQYFGPGTRLTVL.

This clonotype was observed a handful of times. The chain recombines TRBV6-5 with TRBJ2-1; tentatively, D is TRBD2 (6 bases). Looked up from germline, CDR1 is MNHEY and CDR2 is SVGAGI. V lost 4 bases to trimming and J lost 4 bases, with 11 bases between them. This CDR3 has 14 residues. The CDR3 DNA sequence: TGTGCCAGCAGTTGGACGGGGGAGTACAATGAGCAGTTCTTC. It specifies CASSWTGEYNEQFF.

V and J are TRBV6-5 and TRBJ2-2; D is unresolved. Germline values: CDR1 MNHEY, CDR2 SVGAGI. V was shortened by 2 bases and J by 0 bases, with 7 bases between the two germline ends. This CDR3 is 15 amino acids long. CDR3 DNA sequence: TGTGCCAGCAGTTACACGCTTGCGAACACCGGGGAGCTGTTTTTT. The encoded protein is CASSYTLANTGELFF.

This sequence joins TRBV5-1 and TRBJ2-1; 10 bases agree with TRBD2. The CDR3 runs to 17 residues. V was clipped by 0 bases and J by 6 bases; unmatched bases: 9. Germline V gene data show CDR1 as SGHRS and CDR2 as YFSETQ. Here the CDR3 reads CASSLAGAGGPLNEQFF. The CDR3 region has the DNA TGCGCCAGCAGCTTGGCCGGAGCGGGGGGGCCTCTCAATGAGCAGTTCTTC.

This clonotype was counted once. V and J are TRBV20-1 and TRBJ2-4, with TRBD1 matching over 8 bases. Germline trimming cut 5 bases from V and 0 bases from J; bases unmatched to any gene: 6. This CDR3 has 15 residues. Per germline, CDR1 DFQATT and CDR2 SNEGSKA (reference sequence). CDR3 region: CSAAPGGPAKNIQYF. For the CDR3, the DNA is TGCAGTGCTGCCCCAGGGGGCCCAGCCAAAAACATTCAGTACTTC.

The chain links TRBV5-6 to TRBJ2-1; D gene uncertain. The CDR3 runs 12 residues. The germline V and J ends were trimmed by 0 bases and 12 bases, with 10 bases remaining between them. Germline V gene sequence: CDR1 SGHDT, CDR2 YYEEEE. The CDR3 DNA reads TGTGCCAGCAGCTTGGGATCCGCGTGGCAGTTCTTC. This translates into CASSLGSAWQFF.

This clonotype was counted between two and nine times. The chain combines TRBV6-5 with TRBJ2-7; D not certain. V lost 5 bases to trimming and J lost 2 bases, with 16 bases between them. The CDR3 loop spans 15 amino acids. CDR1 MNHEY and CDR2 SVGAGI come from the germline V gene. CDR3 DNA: TGTGCCAGCAGTACCTTTCCAGTCTGGACCTACGAGCAGTACTTC. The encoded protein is CASSTFPVWTYEQYF.

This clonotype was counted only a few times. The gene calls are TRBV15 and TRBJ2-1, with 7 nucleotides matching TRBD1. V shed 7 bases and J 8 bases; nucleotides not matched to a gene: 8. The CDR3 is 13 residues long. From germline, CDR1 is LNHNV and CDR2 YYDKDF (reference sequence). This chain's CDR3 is CATTVEGADEQFF. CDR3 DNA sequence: TGTGCCACCACGGTTGAGGGGGCGGATGAGCAGTTCTTC.

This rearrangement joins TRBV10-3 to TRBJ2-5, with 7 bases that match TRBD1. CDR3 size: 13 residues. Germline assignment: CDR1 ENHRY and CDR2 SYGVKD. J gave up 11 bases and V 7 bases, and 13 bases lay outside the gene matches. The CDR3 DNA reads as TGTGCCATCACCCGGGACAGAGTTAGGGAGCAGTACTTC. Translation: CAITRDRVREQYF.